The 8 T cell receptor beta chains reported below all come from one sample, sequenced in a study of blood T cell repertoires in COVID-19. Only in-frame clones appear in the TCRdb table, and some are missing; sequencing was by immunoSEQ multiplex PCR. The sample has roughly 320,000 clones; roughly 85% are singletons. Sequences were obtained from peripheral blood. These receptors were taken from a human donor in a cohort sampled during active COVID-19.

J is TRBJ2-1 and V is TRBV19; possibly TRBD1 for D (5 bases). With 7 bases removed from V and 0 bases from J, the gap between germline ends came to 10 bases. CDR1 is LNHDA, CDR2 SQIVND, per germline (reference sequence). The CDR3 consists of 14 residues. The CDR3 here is CASKGQGSYNEQFF. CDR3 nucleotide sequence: TGTGCCAGTAAAGGGCAGGGCTCCTACAATGAGCAGTTCTTC.

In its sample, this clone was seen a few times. The CDR3 spells CASSFGGQGADYGYTF. CDR3 bases: TGTGCCAGCAGCTTTGGGGGGCAGGGGGCCGACTATGGCTACACCTTC. The V call is TRBV7-2, the J call TRBJ1-2; 8 bases are shared with TRBD1. The V gene's germline CDR1 is SGHTA and CDR2 FQGNSA. The CDR3 spans 16 residues. V dropped 3 bases and J dropped 3; count of bases not matched to a gene: 9.

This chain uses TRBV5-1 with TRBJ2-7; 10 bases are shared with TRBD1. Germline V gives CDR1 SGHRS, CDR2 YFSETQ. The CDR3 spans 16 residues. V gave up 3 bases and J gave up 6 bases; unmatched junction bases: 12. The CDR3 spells CASSSGTGVSLREQYF. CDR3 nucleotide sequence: TGCGCCAGCAGCTCCGGGACAGGGGTTTCTTTACGCGAGCAGTACTTC.

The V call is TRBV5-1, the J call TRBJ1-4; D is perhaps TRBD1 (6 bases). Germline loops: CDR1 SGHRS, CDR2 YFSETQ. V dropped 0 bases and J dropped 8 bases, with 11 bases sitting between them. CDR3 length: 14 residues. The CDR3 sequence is CASSLDRVGEKLFF. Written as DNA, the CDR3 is TGCGCCAGCAGCTTGGACAGGGTAGGAGAAAAACTGTTTTTT.

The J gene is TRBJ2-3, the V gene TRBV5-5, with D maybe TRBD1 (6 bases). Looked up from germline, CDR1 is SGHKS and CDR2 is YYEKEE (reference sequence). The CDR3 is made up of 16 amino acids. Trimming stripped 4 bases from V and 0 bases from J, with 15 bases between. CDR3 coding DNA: TGTGCCAGCAGCAATACCGGGACACCTAGCACAGATACGCAGTATTTT. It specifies CASSNTGTPSTDTQYF.

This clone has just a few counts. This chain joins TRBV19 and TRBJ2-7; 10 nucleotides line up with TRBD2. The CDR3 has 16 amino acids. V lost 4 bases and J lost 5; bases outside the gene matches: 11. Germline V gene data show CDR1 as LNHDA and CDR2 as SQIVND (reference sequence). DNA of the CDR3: TGTGCCAGTAGTACCTACCTCCGGACTAGCGGTGACGAGCAGTACTTC. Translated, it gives CASSTYLRTSGDEQYF.

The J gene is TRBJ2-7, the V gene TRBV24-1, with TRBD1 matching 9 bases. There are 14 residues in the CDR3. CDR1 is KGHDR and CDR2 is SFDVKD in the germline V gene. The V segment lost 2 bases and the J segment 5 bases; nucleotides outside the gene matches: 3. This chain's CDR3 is CATSDSGQGDEQYF. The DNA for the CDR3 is TGTGCCACCAGTGATTCGGGACAGGGAGACGAGCAGTACTTC.

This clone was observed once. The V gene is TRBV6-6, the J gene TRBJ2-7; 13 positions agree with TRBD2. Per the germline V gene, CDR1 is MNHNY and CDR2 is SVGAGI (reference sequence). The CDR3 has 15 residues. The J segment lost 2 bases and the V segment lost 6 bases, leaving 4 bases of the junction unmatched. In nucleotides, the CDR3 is TGTGCCAGCAGACACACTAGCGGGGGGGCCTACGAGCAGTACTTC. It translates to CASRHTSGGAYEQYF.